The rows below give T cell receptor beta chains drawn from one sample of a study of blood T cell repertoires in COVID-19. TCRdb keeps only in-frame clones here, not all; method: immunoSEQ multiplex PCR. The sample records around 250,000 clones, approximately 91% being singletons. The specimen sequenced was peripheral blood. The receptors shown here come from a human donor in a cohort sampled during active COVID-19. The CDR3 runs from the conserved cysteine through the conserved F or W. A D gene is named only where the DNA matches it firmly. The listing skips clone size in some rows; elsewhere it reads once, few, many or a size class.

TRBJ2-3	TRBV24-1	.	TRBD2	CATSDPLGGGTDTQYF	TGTGCCACCAGTGATCCCCTTGGCGGGGGGACAGATACGCAGTATTTT
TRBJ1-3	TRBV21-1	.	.	CASSKKQLMSSGNTIYF	TGTGCCAGCAGCAAAAAACAGTTGATGAGCTCTGGAAACACCATATATTTT
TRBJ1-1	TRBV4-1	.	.	CASSQDRVANTEAFF	TGCGCCAGCAGCCAAGACAGGGTGGCGAACACTGAAGCTTTCTTT
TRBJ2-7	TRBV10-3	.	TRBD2	CAARTSGAYEQYF	TGTGCCGCGAGGACTAGCGGGGCTTACGAGCAGTACTTC
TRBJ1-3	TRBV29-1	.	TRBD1	CSVSTGGWGNTIYF	TGCAGCGTTTCCACAGGGGGTTGGGGAAACACCATATATTTT
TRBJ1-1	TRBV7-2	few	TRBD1	CASSRGQGSTEAFF	TGTGCCAGCAGCAGAGGACAGGGTAGTACTGAAGCTTTCTTT
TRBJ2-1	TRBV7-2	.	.	CASSLGPGNEQFF	TGTGCCAGCAGCTTAGGTCCGGGCAATGAGCAGTTCTTC
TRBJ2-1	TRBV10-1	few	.	CASSAPTSGFSNEQFF	TGCGCCAGCAGTGCACCCACTTCAGGGTTTAGCAATGAGCAGTTCTTC
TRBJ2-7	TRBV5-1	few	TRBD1	CASSLDRGFSYEQYF	TGCGCCAGCAGCCTGGACAGGGGGTTCTCCTACGAGCAGTACTTC
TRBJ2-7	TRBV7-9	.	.	CASGPGGPEQYF	TGTGCCAGCGGACCAGGAGGGCCCGAGCAGTACTTC
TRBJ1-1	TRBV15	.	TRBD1	CAIDWTGSAEAFF	TGTGCCATTGACTGGACAGGCAGCGCTGAAGCTTTCTTT
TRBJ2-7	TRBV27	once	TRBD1	CASSMDRGNEQYF	TGTGCCAGCAGCATGGACAGGGGGAACGAGCAGTACTTC